One and the same sample provided the 20 T cell receptor beta chains below, sequenced in a study of CD8 T cells in ankylosing spondylitis. The antigens for these receptors are not known. General study points: Several highly homologous variants formed a TCR beta motif that appeared characteristic of ankylosing spondylitis blood.

A single record per CDR3 protein comes from TCRdb applying MiXCR to the 5' RACE reads. Altogether a few hundred thousand distinct CDR3 sequences are present, approximately 12% being singletons, with the ten largest covering 6.5% to 7%. Sequencing was performed on blood, either unsorted or a sorted T cell fraction (not recorded which). These receptors were taken from a male donor with ankylosing spondylitis.

V is TRBV2 and J is TRBJ2-5, with 9 bases fitting TRBD2. Trimming at V came to 6 bases and at J to 5 bases, leaving 16 bases not matched to a gene. The CDR3 is 17 amino acids. The germline V gene has CDR1 SNHLY and CDR2 FYNNEI. This CDR3 is CASSGRLAGVGGETQYF. CDR3 sequence (DNA): TGTGCCAGCAGCGGAAGATTAGCGGGAGTAGGAGGGGAGACCCAGTACTTC.

This clonotype was counted a few times. CDR3 residues: CASSEVGSGTGETQYF. In DNA form, the CDR3 reads TGTGCCAGCAGTGAAGTGGGGAGCGGCACTGGAGAGACCCAGTACTTC. The chain has TRBV2 and TRBJ2-5; D possibly corresponds to TRBD2 (5 bases). The germline V gene has CDR1 SNHLY and CDR2 FYNNEI. V lost 1 base to trimming and J lost 4 bases, with 16 bases between them. There are 16 residues in the CDR3.

The chain couples TRBV6-2 or TRBV6-3 to TRBJ2-3; maybe TRBD2 (5 bases). The germline V and J ends were trimmed by 5 bases and 4 bases, with 19 bases remaining between them. The CDR3 runs 16 residues. Germline CDR1 and CDR2: MNHEY and SVGEGT. The CDR3 reads CASSRTRAPLADTQYF. The CDR3 DNA reads as TGTGCCAGCAGTCGGACGAGGGCTCCCCTGGCAGATACGCAGTATTTT.

The table lists this clonotype with many counts. This sequence joins TRBV6-1 and TRBJ1-2; 7 bases map to TRBD1. V was clipped by 6 bases and J by 2 bases; unmatched bases: 3. The length of the CDR3 is 13 residues. Looked up from germline, CDR1 is MNHNS and CDR2 is SASEGT. Here the CDR3 reads CASRVTGNYGYTF. CDR3 bases: TGTGCCAGCAGAGTGACAGGGAACTATGGCTACACCTTC.

This clonotype appeared a few times. The chain is built from TRBV7-9 and TRBJ2-5; no firm D call. The V gene's germline CDR1 is SEHNR and CDR2 FQNEAQ (reference sequence). V lost 8 bases, J lost 4 bases, and 14 bases lay in between. CDR3 length: 13 amino acids. CDR3 DNA sequence: TGTGCCAGCTGCCCATTCAGAGGAGAGACCCAGTACTTC. This sequence encodes CASCPFRGETQYF.

V gene TRBV20-1 combines with J gene TRBJ2-3, with TRBD2 matching 11 bases. CDR1 is DFQATT, CDR2 SNEGSKA, per germline (reference sequence). The CDR3 totals 16 residues. After removal of 2 bases from V and 1 base from J, the junction contained 5 bases not matched to a gene. The CDR3 sequence is CSARLAGGGGTDTQYF. DNA for the CDR3: TGCAGTGCTAGACTAGCGGGAGGCGGCGGCACAGATACGCAGTATTTT.

The chain joins TRBV25-1 to TRBJ2-5; D remains ambiguous. Germline CDR1 reads MGHDK; CDR2 reads SYGVNS. With 2 bases removed from V and 4 bases from J, the gap between germline ends came to 20 bases. CDR3 length equals 17 residues. The CDR3 region is CASSEASAGGSRETQYF. The CDR3 nucleotides are TGTGCCAGCAGTGAAGCTTCGGCAGGCGGATCCAGAGAGACCCAGTACTTC.

This clonotype has a handful of counts. The V and J genes are TRBV5-1 and TRBJ1-6; D call uncertain. Germline V gene sequence: CDR1 SGHRS, CDR2 YFSETQ. The V end was cut by 4 bases, the J end by 8 bases, with 13 bases between. CDR3 size: 14 residues. The CDR3 loop reads CASSISGWDSPLHF. The CDR3 DNA follows: TGCGCCAGCAGCATCTCGGGGTGGGATTCACCCCTCCACTTT.

This clonotype has just a few counts. This chain uses TRBV7-8 with TRBJ2-3; D unresolved. Germline CDR1 is SGHVS and CDR2 is FQNEAQ. V lost 2 bases and J lost 4, with 4 bases in between. The length of the CDR3 is 12 residues. The CDR3 spells CASSLMADTQYF. The CDR3 DNA is TGTGCCAGCAGCTTAATGGCAGATACGCAGTATTTT.

This clonotype appeared a few times. The chain couples TRBV12-3 or TRBV12-4 to TRBJ1-2; D remains ambiguous. The CDR3 length is 14 residues. V lost 2 bases and J lost 4, with 11 bases in between. The CDR3 loop is CASSLTERSYGYTF. CDR3 nucleotides: TGTGCCAGCAGTTTAACAGAGCGGTCCTATGGCTACACCTTC.

This clonotype turned up a few times. The rearrangement joins TRBV12-3 or TRBV12-4 to TRBJ2-7; 9 nucleotides align to TRBD1. The CDR3 length is 14 residues. Trimming removed 2 bases from V and 3 bases from J; junction bases left unmatched: 2. The CDR3 is CASSLRGQGYEQYV. CDR3 sequence (DNA): TGTGCCAGCAGTTTACGGGGACAGGGCTACGAGCAGTACGTC.

The table lists this clonotype with many counts. CDR3 bases: TGTGCCAGCAGTCCCGAGATAGTGGCCTACGAGCAGTACTTC. Its protein is CASSPEIVAYEQYF. The chain carries TRBV12-3 or TRBV12-4 and TRBJ2-7, with unresolved D. V lost 5 bases and J lost 2, with 13 bases in between. This CDR3 comprises 14 residues.

J is TRBJ2-1 and V is TRBV5-6, with a possible D match to TRBD1 (6 bases). This CDR3 comprises 17 residues. Germline CDR1 SGHDT, CDR2 YYEEEE. Deletions cut 0 bases from V and 7 bases from J, with 20 bases between. The CDR3 DNA reads TGTGCCAGCAGCTTGGGGGAGCGACAGGACCTAATAAATGAGCAGTTCTTC. Translating it yields CASSLGERQDLINEQFF.

The chain combines TRBV6-2 or TRBV6-3 with TRBJ2-3; TRBD2 agrees at 7 bases. CDR1 and CDR2 (germline): MNHEY, SVGEGT. Losses at the gene ends were 8 bases for V and 7 bases for J; bases not matched to a gene: 21. CDR3 length equals 17 residues. The CDR3 reads CASRPGLGAVFGNTQYF. The CDR3 region has the DNA TGTGCCAGCCGGCCAGGACTAGGCGCGGTATTCGGGAATACGCAGTATTTT.

Ten or more counts support this clonotype. The chain uses TRBV5-5 and TRBJ2-2; TRBD2 aligns across 10 bases. The CDR3 has 14 amino acids. Trimming at V came to 2 bases and at J to 7 bases, leaving 2 bases not matched to a gene. Looked up from germline, CDR1 is SGHKS and CDR2 is YYEKEE (reference sequence). The DNA of the CDR3 is TGTGCCAGCAGCTTCCAGCGGGAGGGCGGGGAGCTGTTTTTT. Protein: CASSFQREGGELFF. Variable domain in full (rest from reference TRBV5-5 and TRBJ2-2): DAGVTQSPTHLIKTRGQQVTLRCSPISGHKSVSWYQQVLGQGPQFIFQYYEKEERGRGNFPDRFSARQFPNYSSELNVNALLLGDSALYLCASSFQREGGELFFGEGSRLTVL.

V and J are TRBV12-3 or TRBV12-4 and TRBJ1-2; weak D call: TRBD1 (5 bases). V was shortened by 3 bases and J by 8 bases, with 10 bases between the two germline ends. There are 12 residues in the CDR3. The CDR3 nucleotides read TGTGCCAGCAGTTTGGGGGGATGGGGCTACACCTTC. Its protein is CASSLGGWGYTF.

The rearrangement uses TRBV24-1 and TRBJ2-7; 7 nucleotides align to TRBD1. V gave up 0 bases and J gave up 2 bases; unmatched junction bases: 0. The CDR3 is made up of 14 amino acids. The V gene's germline CDR1 is KGHDR and CDR2 SFDVKD. CDR3 in amino acids: CATSDLGQAYEQYV. The CDR3, as DNA: TGTGCCACCAGTGATTTGGGACAGGCCTACGAGCAGTACGTC.

This clonotype showed up many times. The DNA of the CDR3 is TGTGCCAGCAGCAGCCCTACCGGGGAGCTGTTTTTT. Translated, it gives CASSSPTGELFF. This chain joins TRBV6-5 and TRBJ2-2, with no clear D. This CDR3 contains 12 residues. From germline, CDR1 is MNHEY and CDR2 SVGAGI. V lost 6 bases to trimming and J lost 5 bases, with 7 bases between them.

The V and J genes are TRBV7-9 and TRBJ1-5; unclear D gene. The length of the CDR3 is 16 residues. Trimming took 4 bases from V and 0 from J, leaving 13 bases between them. Per germline, CDR1 SEHNR and CDR2 FQNEAQ (reference sequence). The CDR3 DNA reads TGTGCCAGCAGCTACCCTCCGGTCATTAGCAATCAGCCCCAGCATTTT. Residues: CASSYPPVISNQPQHF. Using reference TRBV7-9 and TRBJ1-5 for the parts outside the CDR3, the full variable domain is DTGVSQNPRHKITKRGQNVTFRCDPISEHNRLYWYRQTLGQGPEFLTYFQNEAQLEKSRLLSDRFSAERPKGSFSTLEIQRTEQGDSAMYLCASSYPPVISNQPQHFGDGTRLSIL.

The J gene is TRBJ2-1, the V gene TRBV20-1; possibly TRBD2 for D (5 bases). V dropped 0 bases and J dropped 10 bases, with 19 bases sitting between them. The CDR3 is 15 residues long. Germline V lookup: CDR1 DFQATT, CDR2 SNEGSKA (reference sequence). The CDR3 region is CSARDSWSWVAEQFF. CDR3 nucleotides: TGCAGTGCTAGAGATTCTTGGTCGTGGGTAGCGGAGCAGTTCTTC.